The rows below give T cell receptor beta chains drawn from one sample of a study of blood T cells in healthy people across ages. From the 5' RACE reads, TCRdb called clonotypes with MiXCR, one entry per CDR3 protein. In the table there are almost 800,000 distinct CDR3 sequences, roughly 64% of which are singletons. Sequencing input: blood. The receptor source for this set is a man aged 25-45 years in good health. The CDR3 runs from the conserved cysteine through the conserved F or W. The D gene is left open where the match is weak. Rows give clone size only sometimes, using once, few, many, or a class for an expanded clone.

clone_size cdr3_length j_call d_call v_call cdr3_aa cdr3_nt
NA 14 TRBJ2-5 NA TRBV29-1 CSVEKGFGQETQYF TGCAGCGTTGAGAAGGGGTTCGGACAAGAGACCCAGTACTTC
NA 12 TRBJ2-4 TRBD2 TRBV20-1 CSARTSVGPQYF TGCAGTGCTCGGACTAGCGTAGGGCCCCAGTACTTC
NA 15 TRBJ2-1 NA TRBV20-1 CSARRLGGPYNEQFF TGCAGTGCCAGACGGCTAGGGGGGCCTTACAATGAGCAGTTCTTC
NA 17 TRBJ2-1 TRBD2 TRBV7-3 CASSLAPHLAGVNEQFF TGTGCCAGCAGCTTAGCCCCCCATCTAGCGGGAGTCAATGAGCAGTTCTTC
NA 14 TRBJ2-5 NA TRBV20-1 CSALLAPVQETQYF TGCAGTGCTCTACTAGCTCCCGTCCAAGAGACCCAGTACTTC
NA 15 TRBJ2-2 NA TRBV4-2 CASSQAGTNTGELFF TGTGCCAGCAGCCAAGCTGGGACTAACACCGGGGAGCTGTTTTTT
few 16 TRBJ2-3 NA TRBV6-1 CASSENRDRFADTQYF TGTGCCAGCAGTGAAAACCGGGACCGCTTCGCAGATACGCAGTATTTT
NA 12 TRBJ2-7 TRBD1 TRBV20-1 CSAKTGAYEQYF TGCAGTGCCAAGACAGGGGCCTACGAGCAGTACTTC
few 13 TRBJ2-7 NA TRBV7-2 CASSLGSIYEQYF TGTGCCAGCAGCTTGGGTAGTATCTACGAGCAGTACTTC
NA 11 TRBJ2-1 NA TRBV20-1 CSVGSGNEQFF TGCAGTGTGGGCTCAGGGAATGAGCAGTTCTTC
NA 12 TRBJ2-5 NA TRBV20-1 CSARDSWETQYF TGCAGTGCTAGGGACTCTTGGGAGACCCAGTACTTC
few 12 TRBJ2-5 NA TRBV29-1 CSQSSHRDEQYF TGCAGCCAGTCTTCACATCGTGATGAGCAGTACTTC
few 13 TRBJ2-5 NA TRBV2 CASSTDSGETQYF TGTGCCAGCAGTACCGACAGTGGAGAGACCCAGTACTTC
NA 17 TRBJ1-6 TRBD1 TRBV4-2 CASSLTFRDSDNSPLHF TGTGCCAGCAGCCTCACGTTCCGGGACAGCGATAATTCACCCCTCCACTTT
NA 15 TRBJ2-1 NA TRBV14 CASSLGLPGDNEQFF TGTGCCAGCAGCCTGGGACTCCCAGGAGACAATGAGCAGTTCTTC
NA 12 TRBJ2-1 NA TRBV6-6 CASSYSIAEQFF TGTGCCAGCAGTTACTCGATCGCTGAGCAGTTCTTC
NA 14 TRBJ2-1 NA TRBV27 CASSFTPQANEQFF TGTGCCAGCAGTTTCACTCCGCAGGCCAATGAGCAGTTCTTC
NA 15 TRBJ2-1 TRBD2 TRBV7-9 CASSPRTSADNEQFF TGTGCCAGCAGCCCGCGGACTAGCGCAGACAATGAGCAGTTCTTC
NA 17 TRBJ1-2 NA TRBV9 CASSVAWGGGDPYGYTF TGTGCCAGCAGCGTCGCATGGGGCGGAGGGGATCCATATGGCTACACCTTC
once 15 TRBJ1-2 NA TRBV4-1 CASSQETAAGGGYTF TGCGCCAGCAGCCAAGAGACGGCGGCGGGAGGAGGCTACACCTTC
NA 16 TRBJ2-1 NA TRBV12-3/TRBV12-4 CASRSSLGAPYNEQFF TGTGCCAGCCGCTCGTCTCTTGGGGCACCTTACAATGAGCAGTTCTTC
NA 12 TRBJ2-1 NA TRBV6-2/TRBV6-3 CASSSDRNEQFF TGTGCCAGCAGCTCGGACCGCAATGAGCAGTTCTTC
NA 15 TRBJ2-7 TRBD2 TRBV10-3 CAISESSGIGNEQYF TGTGCCATCAGTGAAAGTAGCGGGATAGGCAATGAGCAGTACTTC
NA 11 TRBJ2-7 NA TRBV12-5 CASTGGDEQYF TGTGCTAGTACAGGAGGGGATGAGCAGTACTTC
NA 17 TRBJ1-1 NA TRBV7-2 CASLRTLGTRVNTEAFF TGTGCCAGCTTGAGAACGCTGGGCACAAGGGTGAACACTGAAGCTTTCTTT
NA 13 TRBJ2-7 NA TRBV12-3/TRBV12-4 CASKPPSYNEQYF TGTGCCAGCAAGCCACCCTCGTACAATGAGCAGTACTTC
NA 16 TRBJ2-1 TRBD2 TRBV4-3 CVSSQDPWREGNEQFF TGCGTCAGCAGCCAAGATCCCTGGCGGGAGGGCAATGAGCAGTTCTTC
NA 16 TRBJ1-2 NA TRBV5-6 CASSLEGPWSNYGYTF TGTGCCAGCAGCTTGGAGGGGCCTTGGTCGAACTATGGCTACACCTTC
few 13 TRBJ1-1 NA TRBV10-3 CAISGTQETEAFF TGTGCCATCAGTGGTACACAGGAAACTGAAGCTTTCTTT
NA 16 TRBJ2-3 NA TRBV15 CATSSLTGLDTDTQYF TGTGCCACCAGCAGTCTAACAGGGTTGGACACAGATACGCAGTATTTT
NA 16 TRBJ1-2 NA TRBV25-1 CASSDHTGDSNYGYTF TGTGCCAGCAGTGACCATACCGGGGACTCTAACTATGGCTACACCTTC
NA 15 TRBJ2-7 TRBD1 TRBV3-1 CASSQAGTGEYEQYF TGTGCCAGCAGCCAAGCCGGGACAGGGGAATACGAGCAGTACTTC
few 14 TRBJ1-6 NA TRBV25-1 CASSEELGNSPLHF TGTGCCAGCAGTGAGGAGCTAGGCAATTCACCCCTCCACTTT
once 16 TRBJ1-2 NA TRBV11-2 CASSQIIGGALIGYTF TGTGCCAGCAGCCAAATTATCGGTGGAGCTCTGATCGGCTACACCTTC
NA 16 TRBJ1-1 NA TRBV6-5 CASSYSIRVMNTEAFF TGTGCCAGCAGTTACTCGATTCGGGTAATGAACACTGAAGCTTTCTTT
few 15 TRBJ2-5 TRBD2 TRBV11-2 CASSLASGGEETQYF TGTGCCAGCAGCTTAGCTAGCGGGGGGGAAGAGACCCAGTACTTC
once 20 TRBJ2-3 NA TRBV10-3 CVIGGPGQRFPLYSTDTQYF TGTGTCATCGGGGGACCGGGCCAGAGATTTCCTCTCTACTCCACAGATACGCAGTATTTT
NA 14 TRBJ2-1 NA TRBV9 CASSVGSSYNEQFF TGTGCCAGCAGCGTAGGGAGCTCCTACAATGAGCAGTTCTTC
NA 13 TRBJ2-7 NA TRBV20-1 CSRRSESSYEQYF TGCAGTCGCCGTAGCGAAAGCTCCTACGAGCAGTACTTC
NA 14 TRBJ1-3 NA TRBV7-2 CASTETRSGNTIYF TGTGCCAGCACCGAAACGCGCTCTGGAAACACCATATATTTT
NA 14 TRBJ2-1 NA TRBV29-1 CSVEGTPRPNEQFF TGCAGCGTTGAGGGGACCCCCCGGCCTAATGAGCAGTTCTTC
NA 16 TRBJ2-5 NA TRBV20-1 CSARASDAIWMETQYF TGCAGTGCTAGAGCCTCGGACGCAATCTGGATGGAGACCCAGTACTTC
NA 16 TRBJ2-7 TRBD2 TRBV6-2/TRBV6-3 CASRWTSGGSYNEQYF TGTGCCAGCAGATGGACTAGCGGGGGCTCCTACAATGAGCAGTACTTC
NA 13 TRBJ2-1 NA TRBV5-6 CASSFSVGYEQFF TGTGCCAGCAGCTTTTCGGTGGGGTATGAGCAGTTCTTC
few 13 TRBJ1-2 NA TRBV7-2 CASSVTSRAGYTF TGTGCCAGCAGCGTGACATCCAGGGCGGGCTACACCTTC
NA 14 TRBJ2-5 NA TRBV28 CASSLPESQETQYF TGTGCCAGCAGTTTGCCAGAGAGTCAAGAGACCCAGTACTTC
few 13 TRBJ2-4 NA TRBV11-2 CASSSLGSGIQYF TGTGCCAGCAGCTCCCTGGGGTCGGGCATTCAGTACTTC
many 15 TRBJ1-5 TRBD1 TRBV3-1 CASSQSGTANQPQHF TGTGCCAGCAGCCAATCCGGGACAGCAAATCAGCCCCAGCATTTT
few 16 TRBJ2-1 TRBD2 TRBV2 CASSPQSGGVYNEQFF TGTGCCAGCAGCCCCCAGAGCGGGGGGGTTTACAATGAGCAGTTCTTC
NA 15 TRBJ2-7 NA TRBV10-3 CAISEKDMPSYEQYF TGTGCCATCAGTGAGAAGGACATGCCCTCCTACGAGCAGTACTTC
NA 13 TRBJ2-3 TRBD2 TRBV20-1 CSASVTSGSWQYF TGCAGTGCTAGTGTGACTAGCGGCTCATGGCAGTATTTT
NA 13 TRBJ1-5 NA TRBV7-2 CASSQTGNQPQHF TGTGCCAGCAGCCAAACTGGGAATCAGCCCCAGCATTTT
NA 15 TRBJ1-4 NA TRBV6-1 CASGRQGEIGGKLFF TGTGCCAGCGGCCGCCAGGGCGAAATAGGAGGCAAACTGTTTTTT